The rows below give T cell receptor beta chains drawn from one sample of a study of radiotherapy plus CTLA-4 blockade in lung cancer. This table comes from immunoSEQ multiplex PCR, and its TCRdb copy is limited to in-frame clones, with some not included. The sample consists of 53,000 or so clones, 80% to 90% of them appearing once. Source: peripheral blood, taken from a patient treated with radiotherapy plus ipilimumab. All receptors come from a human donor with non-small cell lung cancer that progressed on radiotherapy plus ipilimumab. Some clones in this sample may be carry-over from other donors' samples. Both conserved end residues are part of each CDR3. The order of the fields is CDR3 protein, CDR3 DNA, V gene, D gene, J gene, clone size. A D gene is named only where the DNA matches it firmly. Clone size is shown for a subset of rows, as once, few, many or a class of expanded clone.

CASSMRQGYSETQYF TGTGCCAGCAGCATGCGACAGGGATATTCAGAGACCCAGTACTTC TRBV5-5 TRBD1 TRBJ2-5 few
CASRQGRETQYF TGCGCCAGCCGACAGGGGCGCGAGACCCAGTACTTC TRBV5-1 TRBD1 TRBJ2-5 NA
CSVEGQGTHEQYF TGCAGCGTTGAAGGTCAGGGTACCCACGAGCAGTACTTC TRBV29-1 NA TRBJ2-7 NA
CASSLANPTTDGYTF TGCGCCAGCAGCTTGGCCAATCCAACTACGGATGGCTACACCTTC TRBV5-1 NA TRBJ1-2 few
CASSTDSYGYTF TGTGCCAGCAGCACCGACAGCTATGGCTACACCTTC TRBV5-5 NA TRBJ1-2 NA
CASSLAVGGNQPQHF TGTGCCAGCAGCTTAGCCGTCGGGGGAAATCAGCCCCAGCATTTT TRBV7-9 NA TRBJ1-5 NA
CASSYQRQGYGYTF TGTGCCAGCAGTTACCAGAGACAGGGCTATGGCTACACCTTC TRBV6-5 TRBD1 TRBJ1-2 NA
CASSERGQKAFF TGTGCCAGCAGCGAGAGGGGACAGAAAGCTTTCTTT TRBV9 TRBD1 TRBJ1-1 NA
CASRPQGLAGAGELFF TGTGCCAGCAGACCTCAGGGACTAGCGGGAGCCGGGGAGCTGTTTTTT TRBV27 TRBD2 TRBJ2-2 NA
CASSLGGGPYEQYF TGTGCCAGCAGTTTGGGCGGGGGACCCTACGAGCAGTACTTC TRBV27 TRBD2 TRBJ2-7 NA
CASGPTGLPGELFF TGTGCTAGTGGCCCCACGGGGTTGCCCGGGGAGCTGTTTTTT TRBV12-5 NA TRBJ2-2 NA
CAWSPFRGAEAFF TGTGCCTGGAGTCCCTTCCGGGGAGCAGAAGCTTTCTTT TRBV30 NA TRBJ1-1 NA
CASKIDYSGNTIYF TGTGCCAGCAAGATAGACTACTCTGGAAACACCATATATTTT TRBV2 NA TRBJ1-3 NA
CASNLQGGGTQYF TGTGCCAGCAACCTCCAGGGCGGCGGGACCCAGTACTTC TRBV27 NA TRBJ2-5 NA
CASSEVDSGSYEQYF TGTGCCAGCAGTGAAGTGGATAGCGGCTCCTACGAGCAGTACTTC TRBV2 NA TRBJ2-7 NA
CASSHSDSYEQYF TGTGCCAGCAGCCACAGCGACTCCTACGAGCAGTACTTC TRBV16 NA TRBJ2-7 NA
CASSFSVSSGNTIYF TGTGCCAGCAGCTTTTCCGTTAGCTCTGGAAACACCATATATTTT TRBV11-2 NA TRBJ1-3 NA
CASSPGGENIQYF TGCGCCAGCAGCCCCGGGGGGGAAAACATTCAGTACTTC TRBV5-1 TRBD2 TRBJ2-4 NA
CASSLRGGGPDEQFF TGCGCCAGCAGCTTGAGGGGCGGGGGGCCGGATGAGCAGTTCTTC TRBV5-1 TRBD2 TRBJ2-1 once
CASSRNTSDGGLSTDTQYF TGTGCCAGCTCACGAAATACTAGCGATGGAGGCCTGAGCACAGATACGCAGTATTTT TRBV18 TRBD2 TRBJ2-3 NA
CASSLVWGQGTEAFF TGTGCCAGCAGCTTAGTTTGGGGGCAGGGGACTGAAGCTTTCTTT TRBV7-2 NA TRBJ1-1 few
CASSIGTVSYEQYF TGTGCCAGTAGTATTGGGACAGTGTCCTACGAGCAGTACTTC TRBV19 TRBD1 TRBJ2-7 NA
CAWSVLETSGRVGETQYF TGTGCCTGGAGTGTACTTGAGACTAGCGGGAGGGTTGGGGAGACCCAGTACTTC TRBV30 TRBD2 TRBJ2-5 NA
CASSLERGYQETQYF TGTGCCAGCAGCTTAGAGCGGGGGTACCAAGAGACCCAGTACTTC TRBV7-9 TRBD2 TRBJ2-5 NA
CASSVIAGVVHEQYF TGTGCCAGCAGCGTAATAGCGGGAGTAGTACACGAGCAGTACTTC TRBV7-2 TRBD2 TRBJ2-7 NA
CASSTPGSGNTIYF TGTGCCAGCAGCACTCCAGGGTCTGGAAACACCATATATTTT TRBV9 NA TRBJ1-3 NA
CASSYSRTGGGYGYTF TGTGCCAGCAGTTACTCGAGGACAGGGGGCGGCTATGGCTACACCTTC TRBV6-5 TRBD1 TRBJ1-2 few
CASSEANTEAFF TGTGCCAGCAGTGAGGCGAACACTGAAGCTTTCTTT TRBV25-1 NA TRBJ1-1 NA
CASSLTSHYGYTF TGTGCCAGCAGCTTGACATCTCACTATGGCTACACCTTC TRBV5-5 NA TRBJ1-2 NA
CASSDWSSIWNREDEQYF TGTGCCAGCAGCGATTGGAGCTCTATATGGAATCGAGAGGACGAGCAGTACTTC TRBV5-6 NA TRBJ2-7 NA
CASSTPGSSTDTQYF TGTGCCAGCAGTACCCCAGGATCTAGCACAGATACGCAGTATTTT TRBV27 NA TRBJ2-3 NA
CATSSNRGVSSYEQYF TGTGCCACCAGTTCTAACAGGGGCGTAAGCTCCTACGAGCAGTACTTC TRBV15 TRBD1 TRBJ2-7 once
CASSLATGSDGYTF TGTGCCAGCAGCTTAGCTACGGGGAGCGATGGCTACACCTTC TRBV7-2 NA TRBJ1-2 NA
CASGLVLRQGRDEQYF TGTGCTAGTGGTTTGGTACTACGGCAGGGGCGAGACGAGCAGTACTTC TRBV12-5 NA TRBJ2-7 NA
CASSPMGAVGAGELFF TGCGCCAGCAGCCCGATGGGGGCCGTTGGGGCCGGGGAGCTGTTTTTT TRBV5-1 NA TRBJ2-2 NA